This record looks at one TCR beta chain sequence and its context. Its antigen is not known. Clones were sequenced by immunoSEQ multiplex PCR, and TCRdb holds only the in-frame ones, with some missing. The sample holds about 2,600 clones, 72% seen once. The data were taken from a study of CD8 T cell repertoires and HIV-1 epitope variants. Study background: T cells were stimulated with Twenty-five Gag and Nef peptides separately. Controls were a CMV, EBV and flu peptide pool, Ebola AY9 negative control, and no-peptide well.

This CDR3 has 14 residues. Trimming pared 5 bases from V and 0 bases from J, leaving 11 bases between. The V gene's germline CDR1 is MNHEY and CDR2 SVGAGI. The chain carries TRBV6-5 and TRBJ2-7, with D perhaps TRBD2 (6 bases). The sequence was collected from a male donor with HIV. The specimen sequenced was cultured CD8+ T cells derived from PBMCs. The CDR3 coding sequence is TGTGCCAGCAGTCCTCTAGCGTACTCCTACGAGCAGTACTTC. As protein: CASSPLAYSYEQYF.